This TCR beta chain comes out of a study of OX40 agonist ivuxolimab in advanced cancers. Study-wide context: The study reported partial responses in three patients: one hepatocellular carcinoma, two cutaneous melanoma.

TCRdb's table, derived via immunoSEQ multiplex PCR, lists solely in-frame clones and lacks some. The sample contains around 56,000 clones, roughly nine tenths of which appear only once. With regard to this clone: Its target is not known.

Study-level points and caveats: Among some nonresponders, normalized T-cell clonal expansion was also low.

This CDR3 region has 16 residues. Trimming stripped 1 base from V and 6 bases from J, with 15 bases between. Germline loops: CDR1 KGHSH, CDR2 LQKENI. The TCR originated in an adult with an advanced solid tumor such as melanoma, head and neck, liver or kidney cancer. The input for sequencing was CD4+ or CD8+ T cells sorted from blood, taken in a trial of the OX40 agonist ivuxolimab. This chain links TRBV18 with TRBJ2-2, with D perhaps matching TRBD2 (5 bases). The CDR3 nucleotides are TGTGCCAGCTCACCACAAACGATCACCGGGGCCGGGGAGCTGTTTTTT. It is translated as CASSPQTITGAGELFF. The whole variable domain, filled in from reference TRBV18 and TRBJ2-2, reads NAGVMQNPRHLVRRRGQEARLRCSPMKGHSHVYWYRQLPEEGLKFMVYLQKENIIDESGMPKERFSAEFPKEGPSILRIQQVVRGDSAAYFCASSPQTITGAGELFFGEGSRLTVL.